The 2 T cell receptor beta chains reported below all come from one sample, sequenced in a study of patients and donors after allogeneic stem cell transplantation. TCRdb used MiXCR to reprocess the RT-PCR reads, holding one entry per CDR3 protein. Of a few hundred thousand distinct CDR3 sequences listed, roughly two fifths were seen once; the top ten hold around 10%. The sequencing input was blood, either unsorted or a sorted T cell fraction (not recorded which). Receptor source: a human donor who was either an allogeneic HSCT recipient or a stem cell or donor lymphocyte infusion donor (not recorded which). It is not recorded whose cells these are; they may come from a transplant donor.

V is TRBV6-2 or TRBV6-3 and J is TRBJ2-6; D not resolved. The CDR3 is 15 amino acids. Looked up from germline, CDR1 is MNHEY and CDR2 is SVGEGT. V lost 4 bases and J lost 0, with 7 bases in between. The CDR3 DNA is TGTGCCAGCAGTTTTACAATCTCTGGGGCCAACGTCCTGACTTTC. Translation: CASSFTISGANVLTF.

This chain links TRBV12-3 or TRBV12-4 with TRBJ2-1; D ambiguous. The CDR3 sequence is 11 residues long. Trimming took off 2 bases at V and 10 bases at J, with 6 bases between the two ends. CDR3 sequence: CASSLKGEQFF. The DNA for the CDR3 is TGTGCCAGCAGTTTAAAGGGAGAGCAGTTCTTC.